Listed here are 5 T cell receptor beta chains from one sample, sequenced in a study of Graves' ophthalmopathy and Graves' hyperthyroidism. Beta-chain TCR CDR3 regions were amplified from RNA transcripts. The authors performed first-round RT-PCR with HTBI primers and then a second-round multiplex PCR. Each CDR3 protein gets one entry after TCRdb re-called the multiplex PCR reads with MiXCR. The sample has 620,000 or so distinct CDR3 sequences; 20% to 25% are singletons. The sample taken for sequencing was peripheral blood. Receptor source: a woman aged 18-29 years with stable Graves' hyperthyroidism. Some clones in this sample may be carry-over from other donors' samples.

This clonotype came up many times. The V gene is TRBV28, the J gene TRBJ1-3; D unresolved. CDR1 MDHEN and CDR2 SYDVKM come from the germline V gene. With 1 base removed from V and 0 bases from J, the gap between germline ends came to 10 bases. The CDR3 runs 16 residues. The CDR3 region is CASSLFSGDSGNTIYF. The CDR3 nucleotides read TGTGCCAGCAGTTTATTTTCGGGAGACTCTGGAAACACCATATATTTT.

At least ten counts were recorded for this clonotype. This chain uses TRBV27 with TRBJ2-7; maybe TRBD2 (6 bases). The V and J ends lost 9 bases and 0 bases respectively, with 15 bases between them. Germline assignment: CDR1 MNHEY and CDR2 SMNVEV (reference sequence). The CDR3 covers 14 residues. The CDR3 protein is CASKTGLASYEQYF. The CDR3 region has the DNA TGTGCCAGTAAAACGGGACTGGCCTCCTACGAGCAGTACTTC.

This clonotype was found many times. The CDR3 loop reads CASSPPRGNYGYTF. CDR3 nucleotides: TGCGCCAGCAGCCCCCCCCGGGGTAACTATGGCTACACCTTC. This chain connects TRBV5-1 to TRBJ1-2; D unresolved. The V gene lost 4 bases and the J gene lost 1 base, with 11 bases spanning the gap. This CDR3 is built from 14 residues. Germline V gene lookup returns CDR1 SGHRS and CDR2 YFSETQ.

The V and J genes are TRBV20-1 and TRBJ1-5; D unclear. V lost 2 bases and J 0 bases, leaving 5 bases between the germline ends. The CDR3 has 13 amino acids. In germline, CDR1 is DFQATT, CDR2 SNEGSKA (reference sequence). The CDR3 is CSARYDSNQPQHF. CDR3 DNA: TGCAGTGCTAGATACGATAGCAATCAGCCCCAGCATTTT.

This clonotype was recorded a few times. This rearrangement joins TRBV7-9 to TRBJ2-7; D not certain. The length of the CDR3 is 13 residues. Trimming left V 5 bases short and J 2 bases short, with 10 bases between. Germline lookup yields CDR1 SEHNR and CDR2 FQNEAQ (reference sequence). In nucleotides, the CDR3 is TGTGCCAGCAGCCCCCCCCAGGCCTACGAGCAGTACTTC. Amino acids: CASSPPQAYEQYF. The entire variable domain, with the rest obtained from reference TRBV7-9 and TRBJ2-7, is as follows: DTGVSQNPRHKITKRGQNVTFRCDPISEHNRLYWYRQTLGQGPEFLTYFQNEAQLEKSRLLSDRFSAERPKGSFSTLEIQRTEQGDSAMYLCASSPPQAYEQYFGPGTRLTVT.